This is a list of T cell receptor beta chains from one sample in a study of T cell repertoires in cytomegalovirus infection. MiXCR, applied by TCRdb to the reads, yields one record per CDR3 protein. The sample yields 700,000 to 950,000 distinct CDR3 sequences, approximately 32% seen once. No antigen is known for these receptors. This material consisted of cultured CD8+ T cells from PBMCs, taken from culture after CMV antigen stimulation. All receptors derive from a human donor in good health (CMV status not recorded). Some clones in this sample may be carry-over from other donors' samples. CDR3s include the opening cysteine and the closing phenylalanine or tryptophan. The D gene is left open where the match is weak. Rows may omit the clone size; those that give it use once, few, many or a size class.

v_call	clone_size	d_call	j_call	cdr3_aa	cdr3_nt
TRBV10-3	-	-	TRBJ1-1	CAIYDIMNTEAFF	TGTGCCATCTATGACATAATGAACACTGAAGCTTTCTTT
TRBV19	-	TRBD1	TRBJ1-2	CASTHRDSYGYTF	TGTGCCAGTACCCACCGGGACAGCTATGGCTACACCTTC
TRBV7-6	few	-	TRBJ2-1	CASSQGFNEQFF	TGTGCCAGTTCACAGGGTTTCAATGAGCAGTTCTTC
TRBV2	few	-	TRBJ2-6	CASSVGPALGANVLTF	TGTGCCAGCAGTGTAGGCCCGGCTTTAGGGGCCAACGTCCTGACTTTC
TRBV7-9	few	-	TRBJ2-1	CASAGPHTEQFF	TGTGCCAGCGCCGGACCGCACACTGAGCAGTTCTTC
TRBV7-8	few	-	TRBJ2-7	CASSLEPSRTSYEQYF	TGTGCCAGCAGCTTAGAGCCTAGCAGGACCTCCTACGAGCAGTACTTC
TRBV7-2	many	-	TRBJ2-5	CASSLSPVRETQYF	TGTGCCAGCAGCTTATCCCCAGTGCGAGAGACCCAGTACTTC
TRBV5-1	-	-	TRBJ2-7	CASSFKREAGEQYF	TGCGCCAGCAGCTTTAAAAGGGAGGCAGGGGAGCAGTACTTC
TRBV7-2	-	TRBD1	TRBJ2-7	CASSLARDRSSYEQYF	TGTGCCAGCAGCTTAGCCCGGGACAGGAGCTCCTACGAGCAGTACTTC
TRBV6-1	-	-	TRBJ1-1	CASSEGGAITEAFF	TGTGCCAGCAGTGAAGGGGGGGCAATCACTGAAGCTTTCTTT
TRBV6-1	-	TRBD1	TRBJ2-3	CASSSEPPGQGPDTQYF	TGTGCCAGCAGTTCCGAACCTCCGGGACAGGGGCCAGATACGCAGTATTTT
TRBV27	few	TRBD1	TRBJ1-2	CASSRGQGQASIYGYTF	TGTGCCAGCAGTCGTGGACAGGGGCAAGCATCCATCTATGGCTACACCTTC
TRBV7-6	few	-	TRBJ1-3	CASTHGNTIYF	TGTGCCAGCACGCATGGAAACACCATATATTTT
TRBV2	-	TRBD1	TRBJ2-6	CATPPTGDHSGANVLTF	TGTGCCACTCCGCCGACAGGGGACCACTCTGGGGCCAACGTCCTGACTTTC
TRBV7-8	many	TRBD1	TRBJ2-7	CASSYDRGDDEQYF	TGTGCCAGCAGCTACGACAGGGGTGACGACGAGCAGTACTTC
TRBV6-2/TRBV6-3	-	TRBD2	TRBJ2-1	CASSYSRLAGDQYNEQFF	TGTGCCAGCAGTTACTCGCGACTAGCGGGGGACCAATACAATGAGCAGTTCTTC
TRBV5-8	-	-	TRBJ2-5	CASSLGAFVETQYF	TGTGCCAGCAGCTTGGGAGCCTTCGTGGAGACCCAGTACTTC
TRBV7-6	-	-	TRBJ2-5	CASSSFPDSSGVTQYF	TGTGCCAGCAGCTCTTTTCCCGACAGTTCGGGGGTGACCCAGTACTTC
TRBV6-1	many	-	TRBJ2-3	CASFGLFQRGDTQYF	TGTGCCAGCTTCGGACTATTCCAACGGGGAGATACGCAGTATTTT
TRBV29-1	-	-	TRBJ2-7	CSALGGDSAYEQYF	TGCAGCGCTCTGGGGGGGGACAGCGCCTACGAGCAGTACTTC
TRBV6-1	-	TRBD2	TRBJ2-3	CASYGLGTDTQYF	TGTGCCAGCTACGGACTAGGCACAGATACGCAGTATTTT
TRBV7-9	few	-	TRBJ2-5	CASSHIGRAETQYF	TGTGCCAGCAGTCACATAGGGCGGGCAGAGACCCAGTACTTC
TRBV2	-	-	TRBJ1-5	CASSEAQQVQPQHF	TGTGCCAGCAGTGAAGCTCAACAGGTTCAGCCCCAGCATTTT
TRBV15	-	-	TRBJ1-5	CATSRDLVGAGNQPQHF	TGTGCCACCAGCAGAGATCTAGTGGGCGCCGGCAATCAGCCCCAGCATTTT
TRBV12-3/TRBV12-4	-	-	TRBJ2-1	CASSFRAGDNEQFF	TGTGCCAGCAGTTTCCGAGCAGGGGACAATGAGCAGTTCTTC
TRBV10-3	-	-	TRBJ1-2	CAIGAGGYGYTF	TGTGCCATCGGGGCGGGAGGCTATGGCTACACCTTC
TRBV7-2	many	TRBD2	TRBJ2-5	CASSLGTSGGPRYQETQYF	TGTGCCAGCAGCTTGGGGACTAGCGGGGGGCCAAGGTACCAAGAGACCCAGTACTTC
TRBV7-6	many	-	TRBJ1-2	CASSLSVEGDGYTF	TGTGCCAGCAGCTTATCGGTTGAAGGGGATGGCTACACCTTC
TRBV3-1	-	-	TRBJ2-5	CASSHSTPVQETQYF	TGTGCCAGCTCCCACTCAACCCCCGTTCAAGAGACCCAGTACTTC
TRBV4-1	-	-	TRBJ1-5	CASSQSTDSNQPQHF	TGCGCCAGCAGCCAATCTACAGATAGCAATCAGCCCCAGCATTTT
TRBV9	-	-	TRBJ2-6	CASSVAKWQHGANVLTF	TGTGCCAGCAGCGTAGCTAAATGGCAACACGGGGCCAACGTCCTGACTTTC